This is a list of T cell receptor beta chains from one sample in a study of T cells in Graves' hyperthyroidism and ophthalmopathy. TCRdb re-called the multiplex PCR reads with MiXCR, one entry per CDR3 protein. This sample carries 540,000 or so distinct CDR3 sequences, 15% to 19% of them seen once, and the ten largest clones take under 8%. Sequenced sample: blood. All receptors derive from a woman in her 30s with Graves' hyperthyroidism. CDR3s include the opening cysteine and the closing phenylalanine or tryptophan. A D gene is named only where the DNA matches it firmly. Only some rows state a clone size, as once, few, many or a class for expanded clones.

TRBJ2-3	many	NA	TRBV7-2	TGTGCCAGCAGCTTAGTCAGACTTCCATCAGATACGCAGTATTTT	CASSLVRLPSDTQYF
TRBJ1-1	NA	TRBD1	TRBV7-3	TGTGCCAGCAGCCTGAACTCCGGGACAGGGGGCACTGAAGCTTTCTTT	CASSLNSGTGGTEAFF
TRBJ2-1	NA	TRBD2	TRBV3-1	TGTGCCAGCAGCCCTCGTCTAGCGGGGGAGCAGTTCTTC	CASSPRLAGEQFF
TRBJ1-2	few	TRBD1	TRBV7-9	TGTGCCAGCAGCCCGGGCACCGGGACAGCTAACTATGGCTACACCTTC	CASSPGTGTANYGYTF
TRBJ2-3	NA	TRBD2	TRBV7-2	TGTGCCAGCAGCTCCAGACTAGCGGGCCACGCAGATACGCAGTATTTT	CASSSRLAGHADTQYF
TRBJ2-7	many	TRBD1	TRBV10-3	TGTGCCATCAGTGATCCCGGACAGGGGAGCTCCTACGAGCAGTACTTC	CAISDPGQGSSYEQYF
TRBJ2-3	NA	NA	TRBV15	TGTGCCACCAGCAGAGAGAGGGCGCGCACAGATACGCAGTATTTT	CATSRERARTDTQYF
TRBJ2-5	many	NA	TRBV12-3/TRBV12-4	TGTGCCAGCAGTTTAATAGTTCTTTTGTCCGGCGGGAAAGAGACCCAGTACTTC	CASSLIVLLSGGKETQYF
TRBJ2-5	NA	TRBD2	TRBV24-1	TGTGCCACCAGTGACGCGACTAGCGGGAGGCGCGGTCCTCAAGAGACCCAGTACTTC	CATSDATSGRRGPQETQYF
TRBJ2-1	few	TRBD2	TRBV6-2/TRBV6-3	TGTGCCAGCAGTTACCCGACTGACGGGAGGAGCTCCTACAATGAGCAGTTCTTC	CASSYPTDGRSSYNEQFF
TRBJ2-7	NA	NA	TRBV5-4	TGTGCCAGCAGCCCTAGACAGGACCAATACGAGCAGTACTTC	CASSPRQDQYEQYF
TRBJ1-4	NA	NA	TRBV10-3	TGTGCCATCAGTGAGCTAGGGGGTGAAAAACTGTTTTTT	CAISELGGEKLFF
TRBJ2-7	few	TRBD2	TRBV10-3	TGTGCCACCGGGGACTCAAGCGGGAGGTTTTACGAGCAGTACTTC	CATGDSSGRFYEQYF
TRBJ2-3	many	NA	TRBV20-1	TGCAGTGCTAGGCACACAGATACGCAGTATTTT	CSARHTDTQYF
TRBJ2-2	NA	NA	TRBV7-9	TGTGCCAGCAGCTCCCGAGAGGGAGGATCCATCGGGGAGCTGTTTTTT	CASSSREGGSIGELFF
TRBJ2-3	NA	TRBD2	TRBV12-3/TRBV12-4	TGTGCCAGCAGTTTAGGGGCGGGAGAGGTGACAGATACGCAGTATTTT	CASSLGAGEVTDTQYF
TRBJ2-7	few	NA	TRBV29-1	TGCAGCGTTACCGGAGGTCCCGGGTACGAGCAGTACTTC	CSVTGGPGYEQYF
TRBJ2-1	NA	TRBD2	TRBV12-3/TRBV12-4	TGTGCCGGCAACTCAGGCGGGAGTAGGATTAATGAGCAGTTCTTC	CAGNSGGSRINEQFF
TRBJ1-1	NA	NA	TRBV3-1	TGTGCCAGCAGCCAAGGTAGAGCCTCGAACACTGAAGCTTTCTTT	CASSQGRASNTEAFF
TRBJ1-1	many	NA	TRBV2	TGTGCCAGCAGAGTCGGGGGCGCGGGTGAAGCTTTCTTT	CASRVGGAGEAFF
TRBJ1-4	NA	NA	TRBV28	TGTGCCAGCAGTCCCATGGAGTGGACTAATGAAAAACTGTTTTTT	CASSPMEWTNEKLFF
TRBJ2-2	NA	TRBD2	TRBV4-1	TGCGCCAGCAGCCAAGGTTTGACTAGCCCGAGCGGGGAGCTGTTTTTT	CASSQGLTSPSGELFF
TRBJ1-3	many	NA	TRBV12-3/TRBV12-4	TGTGCCAGCAGTTCCCCCGACCTGACAGGAAACACCATATATTTT	CASSSPDLTGNTIYF
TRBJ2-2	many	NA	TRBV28	TGTGCCAGCAGCCTGAACACAGGGACTTCGACCGGGGAGCTGTTTTTT	CASSLNTGTSTGELFF
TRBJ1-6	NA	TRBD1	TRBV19	TGTGCCAGTAGTACGGACCGGGACAGAAATTCACCCCTCCACTTT	CASSTDRDRNSPLHF
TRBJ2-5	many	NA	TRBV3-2	TGTGCCAGCAGCCAAGATCTATGGCTAGCCCAAGAGACCCAGTACTTC	CASSQDLWLAQETQYF
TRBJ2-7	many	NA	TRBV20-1	TGCAGTGCTAGGACGGCAAGCTCCTACGAGCAGTACTTC	CSARTASSYEQYF
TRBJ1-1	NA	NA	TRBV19	TGTGCCAGTAGTATTTCCCGTGGCACTGAAGCTTTCTTT	CASSISRGTEAFF
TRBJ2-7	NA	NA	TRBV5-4	TGTGCCAGCAGCTTGGGAGGGTTCGACTACGAGCAGTACTTC	CASSLGGFDYEQYF
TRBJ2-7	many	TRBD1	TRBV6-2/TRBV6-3	TGTGCCAGCAGACCCGGGACAGGGGGCTTCTACGAGCAGTACTTC	CASRPGTGGFYEQYF
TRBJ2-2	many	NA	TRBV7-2	TGTGCCAGCAGCCAACGGCGGGGAGGGGAGCTGTTTTTT	CASSQRRGGELFF
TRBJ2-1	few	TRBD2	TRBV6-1	TGTGCCAGCAGTGCCAGCGGACTAGCGGGAGGGAGCTCCTACAATGAGCAGTTCTTC	CASSASGLAGGSSYNEQFF
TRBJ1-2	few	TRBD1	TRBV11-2	TGTGCCAGCAGCATCGGGACAGGAGTTGGTGGCTACACCTTC	CASSIGTGVGGYTF
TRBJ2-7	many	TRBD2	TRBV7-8	TGTGCCAGCAGCTTAGCTTCATCTAGGACTAGCCCCTACGAGCAGTACTTC	CASSLASSRTSPYEQYF
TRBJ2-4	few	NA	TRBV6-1	TGTGCCAGCACCTCCGGGCAGTTAGCCAAAAACATTCAGTACTTC	CASTSGQLAKNIQYF
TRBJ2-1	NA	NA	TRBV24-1	TGTGCCACCAGCGGGTCCCCACATGAGCAGTTCTTC	CATSGSPHEQFF
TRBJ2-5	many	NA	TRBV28	TGTGCCAGTACTGTTAAGTACCAAGAGACCCAGTACTTC	CASTVKYQETQYF
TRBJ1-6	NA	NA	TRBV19	TGTGCCAGTAAGGAAGAGACAGGCGACCTCCACTTT	CASKEETGDLHF
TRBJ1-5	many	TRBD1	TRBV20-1	TGCAGTGCTACGGCGCAGGGGGCGGATCAGCCCCAGCATTTT	CSATAQGADQPQHF
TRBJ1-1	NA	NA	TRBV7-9	TGTGCCAGCAGCTTGATAATGGGGGACACTGAAGCTTTCTTT	CASSLIMGDTEAFF
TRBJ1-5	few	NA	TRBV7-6	TGTGCCAGCAGCTTAGGAGGGAGGGACCCTGGCCCCCAGCATTTT	CASSLGGRDPGPQHF
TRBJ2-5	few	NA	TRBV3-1	TGTGCCAGCAGCCAAGAGGGTAGGGACTCCACCGGCGTGGAGACCCAGTACTTC	CASSQEGRDSTGVETQYF
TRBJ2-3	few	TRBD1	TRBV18	TGTGCCAGCTCACCAGACGCAACAGGGGTGGGTACGCAGTATTTT	CASSPDATGVGTQYF
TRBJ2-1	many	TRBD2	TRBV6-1	TGTGCCAGCAGTCTAGGGACTAGCGGGGTTTTCTACTACAATGAGCAGTTCTTC	CASSLGTSGVFYYNEQFF